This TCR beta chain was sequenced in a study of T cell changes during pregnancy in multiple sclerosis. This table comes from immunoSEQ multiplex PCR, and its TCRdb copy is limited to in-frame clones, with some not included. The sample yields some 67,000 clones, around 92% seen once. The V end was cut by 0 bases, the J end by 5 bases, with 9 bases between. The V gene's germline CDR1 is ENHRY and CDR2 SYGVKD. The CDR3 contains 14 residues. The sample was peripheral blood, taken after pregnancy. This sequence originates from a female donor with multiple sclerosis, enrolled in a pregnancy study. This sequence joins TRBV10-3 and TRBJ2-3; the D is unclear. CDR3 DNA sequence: TGTGCCATCAGTGAGTCAGCTAGTGTAGATACGCAGTATTTT. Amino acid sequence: CAISESASVDTQYF.